A single sample gave rise to the 7 T cell receptor beta chains below, sequenced in a study of T cell repertoires in cytomegalovirus infection. TCRdb itself ran the reads through MiXCR, one entry per CDR3 protein. This table holds about 530,000 distinct CDR3 sequences, about 25% found once. The sequenced sample consisted of PBMCs. These receptors came from a human donor in good health (CMV status not recorded). Some clones in this sample may be carry-over from other donors' samples.

The rearrangement joins TRBV7-9 to TRBJ1-2; 7 positions agree with TRBD1. In germline, CDR1 is SEHNR, CDR2 FQNEAQ (reference sequence). V dropped 4 bases and J dropped 2; count of bases not matched to a gene: 7. The CDR3 is 15 amino acids. CDR3 sequence reads: CASSYGTARNYGYTF. CDR3 bases: TGTGCCAGCAGCTACGGGACAGCGAGGAACTATGGCTACACCTTC.

V usage is TRBV5-1 and J usage is TRBJ2-1; TRBD2 matches at 14 bases. The CDR3 sequence is 17 residues long. Germline assignment: CDR1 SGHRS and CDR2 YFSETQ. The trim removed 3 bases at V and 4 bases at J, leaving 6 bases unmatched. CDR3 in amino acids: CASSWGTSGGKYNEQFF. The CDR3 nucleotides read TGCGCCAGCAGCTGGGGGACTAGCGGGGGAAAATACAATGAGCAGTTCTTC.

V and J are TRBV6-2 or TRBV6-3 and TRBJ1-5; D unclear. From germline, CDR1 is MNHEY and CDR2 SVGEGT. Trimming pared 3 bases from V and 9 bases from J, leaving 12 bases between. This CDR3 region has 13 residues. The CDR3 loop reads CASSYEGPGPQHF. CDR3 in DNA: TGTGCCAGCAGTTATGAGGGCCCCGGGCCCCAGCATTTT.

The gene calls are TRBV7-9 and TRBJ2-7; D call uncertain. In germline, CDR1 is SEHNR, CDR2 FQNEAQ (reference sequence). V dropped 4 bases and J dropped 6 bases, with 16 bases sitting between them. This CDR3 contains 14 residues. For the CDR3, the DNA is TGTGCCAGCAGCTCCTCCCCGTGGGGTGGCGAGCAGTACTTC. This gives the protein CASSSSPWGGEQYF.

This clonotype was seen a handful of times. V usage is TRBV7-8 and J usage is TRBJ1-2; D gene uncertain. Trimming pared 5 bases from V and 4 bases from J, leaving 14 bases between. Germline CDR1 is SGHVS and CDR2 is FQNEAQ. This CDR3 comprises 14 residues. CDR3 residues: CASSRGEGPYGYTF. In DNA form, the CDR3 reads TGTGCCAGCAGCCGCGGGGAGGGCCCCTATGGCTACACCTTC.

The chain links TRBV15 to TRBJ2-3; 8 positions match TRBD2. This CDR3 is built from 16 residues. V was clipped by 4 bases and J by 0 bases; unmatched bases: 6. The germline gives CDR1 LNHNV, CDR2 YYDKDF (reference sequence). The CDR3, as DNA: TGTGCCACCAGCACACTACTAGCGGCTAGCACAGATACGCAGTATTTT. It yields the protein CATSTLLAASTDTQYF.

V gene TRBV19 combines with J gene TRBJ2-1, with D unresolved. The CDR3 covers 11 residues. V was trimmed by 6 bases and J by 9 bases, leaving 9 bases between them. Per the germline V gene, CDR1 is LNHDA and CDR2 is SQIVND (reference sequence). Written as DNA, the CDR3 is TGTGCCAGTAGAACCGCGAGTGAGCAGTTCTTC. This sequence encodes CASRTASEQFF. The full variable domain, completed using reference TRBV19 and TRBJ2-1, is DGGITQSPKYLFRKEGQNVTLSCEQNLNHDAMYWYRQDPGQGLRLIYYSQIVNDFQKGDIAEGYSVSREKKESFPLTVTSAQKNPTAFYLCASRTASEQFFGPGTRLTVL.